Below, 32 T cell receptor beta chains from the same sample are listed, as sequenced in a study of blood T cell repertoires in COVID-19. The repertoire was sequenced with immunoSEQ multiplex PCR; TCRdb's copy has only in-frame clones and lacks some. The data show about 420,000 clones, with roughly 90% seen just once and around 0.92% held by the top ten. Sequencing was carried out using peripheral blood. Every receptor here comes from a man in his late teens or twenties with COVID-19, enrolled during active disease.

The V call is TRBV5-1, the J call TRBJ1-1; D not certain. Trimming took 1 base from V and 6 from J, leaving 10 bases between them. Germline V gene lookup returns CDR1 SGHRS and CDR2 YFSETQ. This CDR3 is built from 13 residues. CDR3 amino acids: CASSLSVRAEAFF. CDR3 DNA: TGCGCCAGCAGCTTGTCCGTTAGAGCTGAAGCTTTCTTT.

This sequence joins TRBV11-2 and TRBJ2-5; 10 nucleotides agree with TRBD2. The junction had 10 bases not matched to a gene; V was cut back by 5 bases and J by 4 bases. The germline gives CDR1 SGHAT, CDR2 FQNNGV. This CDR3 comprises 16 residues. CDR3 bases: TGTGCCAGCAGCGCTCATGCTAGCGGGAGAATAGAGACCCAGTACTTC. This sequence encodes CASSAHASGRIETQYF. Combining the CDR3 with reference TRBV11-2 and TRBJ2-5 gives the whole variable domain EAGVAQSPRYKIIEKRQSVAFWCNPISGHATLYWYQQILGQGPKLLIQFQNNGVVDDSQLPKDRFSAERLKGVDSTLKIQPAKLEDSAVYLCASSAHASGRIETQYFGPGTRLLVL.

This clone has a handful of counts. This CDR3 is also generated by other DNA sequences in the sample. CDR3 loop: CASSLGRTEAFF. As DNA, the CDR3 is TGTGCCAGCAGCTTAGGTCGCACTGAAGCTTTCTTT. The rearrangement uses TRBV13 and TRBJ1-1; D unresolved. The CDR3 spans 12 residues. V lost 0 bases and J lost 4, with 3 bases in between. Germline loops: CDR1 PRHDT, CDR2 FYEKMQ (reference sequence).

The chain links TRBV11-3 to TRBJ2-3; 8 nucleotides agree with TRBD2. CDR1 is SGHNT, CDR2 YENEEA, per germline. The CDR3 extends over 14 amino acids. The ends lost 6 bases at V and 3 bases at J; junction bases unmatched: 5. The CDR3 loop is CASRPGGRTDTQYF. The CDR3 DNA follows: TGTGCCAGCAGGCCGGGAGGGCGGACAGATACGCAGTATTTT.

This clone was picked up one time. The CDR3: CSVGKRAATDTQYF. The CDR3 coding sequence is TGCAGCGTTGGAAAGCGGGCAGCCACAGATACGCAGTATTTT. The chain recombines TRBV29-1 with TRBJ2-3, with D perhaps TRBD2 (6 bases). The CDR3 is 14 residues long. CDR1 and CDR2 (germline): SQVTM, ANQGSEA. V lost 4 bases to trimming and J lost 2 bases, with 13 bases between them.

The chain is built from TRBV7-6 and TRBJ2-5; 12 nucleotides match TRBD2. In germline, CDR1 is SGHVS, CDR2 FNYEAQ. The V gene end was trimmed by 5 bases and the J gene end by 1 base; junction bases not matched to a gene: 2. CDR3 length: 15 amino acids. CDR3 residues: CASSVLAGGQETQYF. The CDR3 DNA follows: TGTGCCAGCAGCGTACTAGCGGGGGGCCAAGAGACCCAGTACTTC. The full variable domain, rest sourced from reference TRBV7-6 and TRBJ2-5, is GAGVSQSPRYKVTKRGQDVALRCDPISGHVSLYWYRQALGQGPEFLTYFNYEAQQDKSGLPNDRFSAERPEGSISTLTIQRTEQRDSAMYRCASSVLAGGQETQYFGPGTRLLVL.

This clone was seen once. The chain uses TRBV5-4 and TRBJ2-1; D is perhaps TRBD2 (6 bases). CDR3 length: 15 amino acids. Trimming took off 4 bases at V and 4 bases at J, with 15 bases between the two ends. Germline-derived CDR1 and CDR2 are SGHNT and YYREEE (reference sequence). CDR3 bases: TGTGCCAGCAGCCCAAGGGACTCCTCATACAATGAGCAGTTCTTC. Translated, it gives CASSPRDSSYNEQFF.

This clone was seen a single time. The chain links TRBV7-9 to TRBJ2-7; the D is unclear. CDR1 SEHNR and CDR2 FQNEAQ come from the germline V gene (reference sequence). The germline V and J ends were trimmed by 3 bases and 0 bases, with 9 bases remaining between them. The CDR3 sequence is 14 residues long. The CDR3 region has the DNA TGTGCCAGCAGCTTCAGTGGTGGCTCCTACGAGCAGTACTTC. It yields the protein CASSFSGGSYEQYF.

CDR3 sequence: CASTTSESSYNEQFF. CDR3 sequence (DNA): TGCGCCAGCACCACCAGCGAGAGCTCCTACAATGAGCAGTTCTTC. The J gene is TRBJ2-1, the V gene TRBV10-2, with D uncertain. Trimming took off 7 bases at V and 0 bases at J, with 13 bases between the two ends. The length of the CDR3 is 15 residues. Germline CDR1 and CDR2: WSHSY and SAAADI.

J is TRBJ1-1 and V is TRBV7-8; no reliable D call. The V end was cut by 1 base, the J end by 10 bases, with 10 bases between. From germline, CDR1 is SGHVS and CDR2 FQNEAQ. The CDR3 covers 12 residues. CDR3 bases: TGTGCCAGCAGCTTAGGGAGACGCCCAGCTTTCTTT. This codes for CASSLGRRPAFF.

This chain uses TRBV5-4 with TRBJ1-6, with 7 bases identical to TRBD1. In germline, CDR1 is SGHNT, CDR2 YYREEE (reference sequence). Germline trimming cut 3 bases from V and 6 bases from J; bases unmatched to any gene: 9. The CDR3 contains 16 residues. The CDR3 sequence: CASSSPPGQTNSPLHF. The DNA of the CDR3 is TGTGCCAGCAGCTCGCCGCCGGGACAGACTAATTCACCCCTCCACTTT.

The chain carries TRBV25-1 and TRBJ2-1; 7 bases agree with TRBD2. The CDR3 sequence is 17 residues long. V was pared by 4 bases and J by 4 bases, with 13 bases of the junction left unmatched. Germline V gene lookup returns CDR1 MGHDK and CDR2 SYGVNS. This chain's CDR3 is CASSGLTAGPFYNEQFF. The CDR3 DNA sequence: TGTGCCAGCAGTGGACTCACAGCGGGACCCTTTTACAATGAGCAGTTCTTC. Complete variable domain (other parts from reference TRBV25-1 and TRBJ2-1): EADIYQTPRYLVIGTGKKITLECSQTMGHDKMYWYQQDPGMELHLIHYSYGVNSTEKGDLSSESTVSRIRTEHFPLTLESARPSHTSQYLCASSGLTAGPFYNEQFFGPGTRLTVL.

The V call is TRBV5-1, the J call TRBJ2-3; D possibly corresponds to TRBD2 (6 bases). The CDR3 consists of 15 residues. The V gene's germline CDR1 is SGHRS and CDR2 YFSETQ. Deletions cut 0 bases from V and 4 bases from J, with 12 bases between. CDR3 nucleotide sequence: TGCGCCAGCAGCTTGGGGTGGAGGGAGTCAGATACGCAGTATTTT. The encoded protein is CASSLGWRESDTQYF.

This clone came up once. The chain combines TRBV18 with TRBJ2-1, with TRBD1 matching 10 bases. Germline V gene sequence: CDR1 KGHSH, CDR2 LQKENI. V dropped 6 bases and J dropped 2; count of bases not matched to a gene: 4. The CDR3 has 15 residues. The CDR3 coding sequence is TGTGCCAGCTCCACCGGGACAGGGGCCTACAATGAGCAGTTCTTC. Translation gives CASSTGTGAYNEQFF.

This chain links TRBV5-6 with TRBJ2-4, with TRBD2 identical over 12 bases. The CDR3 totals 16 residues. Per the germline V gene, CDR1 is SGHDT and CDR2 is YYEEEE. V trimming: 3 bases; J trimming: 7 bases; junction bases outside the gene matches: 8. The CDR3 coding sequence is TGTGCCAGCAGCTCGACTAGCGGGAGTCGGTTGAACATTCAGTACTTC. It specifies CASSSTSGSRLNIQYF.

This chain joins TRBV6-5 and TRBJ2-2; tentatively, D is TRBD2 (5 bases). V was pared by 6 bases and J by 7 bases, with 18 bases between. The CDR3 spans 15 residues. From germline, CDR1 is MNHEY and CDR2 SVGAGI. CDR3 DNA: TGTGCCAGCAGCTACCGCCCGGACTGGGGCGGGGAGCTGTTTTTT. Protein product: CASSYRPDWGGELFF.

V gene TRBV6-1 combines with J gene TRBJ2-2, with D tentatively TRBD1 (5 bases). Per the germline V gene, CDR1 is MNHNS and CDR2 is SASEGT. V was pared by 3 bases and J by 6 bases, with 11 bases between. There are 14 residues in the CDR3. The CDR3 here is CASSDRDRSGELFF. The CDR3 DNA reads as TGTGCCAGCAGTGACAGGGATCGGTCCGGGGAGCTGTTTTTT.

V is TRBV13 and J is TRBJ2-7; D is ambiguous. The germline V gene has CDR1 PRHDT and CDR2 FYEKMQ (reference sequence). V dropped 2 bases and J dropped 0 bases, with 5 bases sitting between them. CDR3 length: 13 amino acids. The CDR3 DNA reads as TGTGCCAGCAGCTTACGGAGCTCCTACGAGCAGTACTTC. Its translation: CASSLRSSYEQYF.

The V call is TRBV5-5, the J call TRBJ2-5, with a weak D call TRBD2 (5 bases). Germline CDR1 SGHKS, CDR2 YYEKEE (reference sequence). Between the trimmed V and J ends, which lost 0 bases and 6 bases, there was a span of 9 bases. CDR3 size: 13 residues. The CDR3 protein is CASSLVGEQTQYF. DNA for the CDR3: TGTGCCAGCAGCTTGGTCGGGGAACAGACCCAGTACTTC.

This rearrangement joins TRBV7-6 to TRBJ2-2, with D maybe TRBD2 (7 bases). The CDR3 runs to 15 residues. CDR1 and CDR2 from the germline V gene are SGHVS and FNYEAQ. With 6 bases removed from V and 3 bases from J, the gap between germline ends came to 14 bases. The CDR3: CASSRRGADTGELFF. In nucleotides, the CDR3 is TGTGCCAGCAGTAGACGGGGGGCGGACACCGGGGAGCTGTTTTTT.

The gene calls are TRBV24-1 and TRBJ1-4; D remains unclear. Germline V gives CDR1 KGHDR, CDR2 SFDVKD. The ends were cut back, 3 bases at V and 8 bases at J, with 6 bases in the middle. The CDR3 is made up of 12 amino acids. The CDR3 protein is CATSDAREKLFF. The CDR3 nucleotides are TGTGCCACCAGTGATGCTAGGGAAAAACTGTTTTTT.

The V and J genes are TRBV27 and TRBJ2-7, with 7 nucleotides matching TRBD2. The CDR3 has 14 residues. The V and J ends lost 5 bases and 0 bases, in that order; junction bases with no gene match: 4. Germline assignment: CDR1 MNHEY and CDR2 SMNVEV (reference sequence). CDR3 protein: CASSMRESSYEQYF. CDR3 DNA: TGTGCCAGCAGTATGCGGGAGAGCTCCTACGAGCAGTACTTC.

CDR3 residues: CATSRAVTGELFF. Here the CDR3 DNA reads TGTGCCACCAGCAGAGCGGTCACCGGGGAGCTGTTTTTT. The chain links TRBV15 to TRBJ2-2; D ambiguous. The V end lost 1 base, the J end lost 4 bases, and 4 bases lay between the germline ends. The CDR3 spans 13 residues. CDR1 and CDR2 from the germline V gene are LNHNV and YYDKDF (reference sequence).

The rearrangement uses TRBV6-6 and TRBJ2-7, with 7 nucleotides matching TRBD1. The CDR3 is made up of 12 amino acids. Germline CDR1 reads MNHNY; CDR2 reads SVGAGI (reference sequence). Trimming took 6 bases from V and 3 from J; bases not matched to a gene: 2. CDR3 in amino acids: CASSWDSYEQYF. CDR3 DNA: TGTGCCAGCAGCTGGGACAGCTACGAGCAGTACTTC.

The rearrangement links TRBV5-1 to TRBJ2-2; unclear D gene. CDR1 is SGHRS, CDR2 YFSETQ, per germline. Between the trimmed V and J ends, which lost 6 bases and 7 bases, there was a span of 16 bases. The CDR3 length is 14 residues. CDR3 nucleotides: TGCGCCAGCAACGAAAACTATGCTGACGGGGAGCTGTTTTTT. Translated: CASNENYADGELFF.

The rearrangement joins TRBV2 to TRBJ2-7; the D gene is possibly TRBD2 (5 bases). Germline-derived CDR1 and CDR2 are SNHLY and FYNNEI. V lost 6 bases, J lost 6 bases, and 30 bases lay in between. The CDR3 loop spans 18 amino acids. The CDR3 bases are TGTGCCAGCAGACGCCGTGTGGGAGCTTATACCGCTTCTGCCGAGCAGTACTTC. Its translation: CASRRRVGAYTASAEQYF.

This chain links TRBV2 with TRBJ1-1, with D maybe TRBD1 (6 bases). The V end was cut by 0 bases, the J end by 2 bases, with 10 bases between. The germline CDR1 and CDR2 sequences are SNHLY and FYNNEI. The CDR3 extends over 15 amino acids. The CDR3: CASSEAGQRNTEAFF. The CDR3, as DNA: TGTGCCAGCAGTGAAGCCGGACAGAGAAACACTGAAGCTTTCTTT.

The chain uses TRBV7-9 and TRBJ2-1, with D perhaps matching TRBD2 (5 bases). The CDR3 is 14 amino acids. Per germline, CDR1 SEHNR and CDR2 FQNEAQ (reference sequence). V shed 5 bases and J shed 7 bases, with 15 bases lying between them. CDR3 DNA sequence: TGTGCCAGCAGCCCCAGGAACGGGGAGAATGAGCAGTTCTTC. This sequence encodes CASSPRNGENEQFF.

This chain links TRBV9 with TRBJ2-2, with D tentatively TRBD1 (5 bases). The V gene's germline CDR1 is SGDLS and CDR2 YYNGEE. Deletions cut 4 bases from V and 5 bases from J, with 9 bases between. The CDR3 sequence is 13 residues long. The CDR3 DNA sequence: TGTGCCAGCAGCCAGGGTAGGACCGGGGAGCTGTTTTTT. The encoded protein is CASSQGRTGELFF.

The chain has TRBV29-1 and TRBJ2-7, with D perhaps TRBD1 (7 bases). V shed 3 bases and J shed 3 bases, with 15 bases lying between them. The V gene's germline CDR1 is SQVTM and CDR2 ANQGSEA. The length of the CDR3 is 14 residues. CDR3 coding DNA: TGCAGCGTTGAGGAGGGGGCCCCTGTCTACGAGCAGTACTTC. Encoded protein: CSVEEGAPVYEQYF.

The chain combines TRBV29-1 with TRBJ2-7; tentatively, D is TRBD1 (5 bases). CDR1 and CDR2 (germline): SQVTM, ANQGSEA. V shed 3 bases and J shed 3 bases, with 12 bases lying between them. CDR3 size: 13 residues. CDR3 sequence: CSVDRGSGYEQYF. In nucleotides, the CDR3 is TGCAGCGTTGATAGGGGTAGTGGCTACGAGCAGTACTTC.

Regarding this clone: Other DNA sequences in the sample encode the same CDR3. The chain uses TRBV18 and TRBJ1-4; a weak D match, TRBD1 (5 bases). The CDR3 contains 14 residues. V lost 6 bases and J 5 bases, leaving 13 bases between the germline ends. Germline V gene lookup returns CDR1 KGHSH and CDR2 LQKENI. The CDR3 protein is CASSPTGANEKLFF. In nucleotides, the CDR3 is TGTGCCAGCTCTCCTACTGGGGCAAATGAAAAACTGTTTTTT.